The present T cell receptor beta chain was sequenced within a study of neurological immune-mediated disorders (dated by TCRdb to between 2018 and 2021). About the study as a whole: Peripheral blood TCR-beta repertoires from HTLV-I-associated myelopathy (HAM/TSP) patients, multiple sclerosis patients and healthy controls were compared by UMI-based sequencing. The cohort included around 70 subjects: approximately 15 with HAM/TSP, some 34 with multiple sclerosis, and around 20 healthy controls. The 106 TCR-beta libraries included longitudinal samples, technical triplicates and paired sorted CD4+ and CD8+ T-cell subsets alongside PBMC samples.

cDNA was synthesized by template-switch 5'RACE using a primer carrying a 10-nucleotide random unique molecular identifier by which each TCR transcript was tagged. Each sequencing run produced over 180 million TCR-beta sequences covering 15-18 subjects. The RNeasy kit was used to extract total RNA. The KAPA Real-time Library Amplification kit was used to amplify TCR-beta VDJ regions with primers targeting the TCR constant region and the 5'RACE anchor. A first PCR added sample indexes and Illumina adaptors, and a second PCR then raised library yield. After Ampure bead purification, the TCR product of roughly 650 bp was size-selected on a 2% E-gel SizeSelection system. Before pooling, library quality was checked on a Bioanalyzer, concentration was measured with Qubit, and libraries were quantified with the Kapa Library Quantification kit. Libraries were sequenced paired-end 2 x 150 bp on an Illumina HiSeq 2500. To increase sequence diversity, roughly 24-32% phiX was spiked into each library pool. The paper's processing steps were these. The quality-filtered reads were processed with the UMI-based MiGEC pipeline, whose error correction step removed more than 75% of the raw TCR sequences. VDJ genes were aligned to IMGT germline references, and each clonotype was defined by a unique CDR3 amino acid sequence together with V-J genes. Clonal expansion, Shannon diversity, and CDR3 relatedness (CalcPairwiseDistances, ClusterSamples) were evaluated with VDJtools, and phylogenetic trees were built with CLCbio workbench. Using coefficient-of-variation modelling across technical triplicates, the study counted a clone as expanded if it had at least 8 unique UMIs. In TCRdb, the public reads were trimmed at Q25 with fastp and aligned with MiXCR, with productive beta chains retained. When rows share a CDR3 protein, they turn into one entry using the most common DNA and genes. The V and J calls, along with clone size, are taken from TCRdb and not from the paper's own processing. The sample records approximately 39,000 distinct CDR3 sequences, approximately 7% of which are singletons. The top ten clones comprise roughly 5.6% of the sample.

Here is what the overall study found, with its caveats: Expanded clones from different subjects shared no identical CDR3 amino acid sequences, which suggests that TCR-beta repertoires were private in all groups. TCR clonal expansion was highest in HAM/TSP patients and lowest in MS patients, with MS patients falling below even healthy controls.

The healthy controls were volunteers from blood banks in Maryland, USA. Sorted-subset TCR libraries were prepared from some 940,000 sorted CD4+ or CD8+ T cells. Peripheral blood underwent Ficoll-Hypaque density gradient centrifugation to isolate PBMCs, which were then cryopreserved in liquid nitrogen. Paired sorted CD4+ and CD8+ subsets came from healthy controls, HAM/TSP patients and MS patients. This clonotype was counted many times. The antigen it recognizes is unknown. No base-level quality is on record; no much larger clone is a single base apart. The sample was CD4+ T cells from blood. The sequence was collected from a man aged 45 to 65 in good health.

The DNA sequence reads TGTGCCAGCAGCTCATCAGGGGCTGTATCCTACGAGCAGTACTTC. This codes for CASSSSGAVSYEQYF. The chain is encoded by TRBV7-2 joined to TRBJ2-7; TRBD1 is perhaps the D gene, given 6 matching bases. The CDR1 and CDR2 encoded by the germline V gene are SGHTA and FQGNSA. Measured from the cysteine to the phenylalanine, the CDR3 is 15 residues long. The DNA shown is the 45-base CDR3, in frame from base 1. V is reduced by 4 bases and J by 1 base, leaving a spacing of 14 bases between them.